A single sample is the source of the 26 T cell receptor beta chains below, sequenced in a study of shared clonotypes between healthy human individuals. Clones were read by immunoSEQ multiplex PCR, and TCRdb kept only the in-frame ones, dropping some. The profile shows 700,000 or so clones, approximately 75% of them singletons. The specimen sequenced was memory CD4+ T cells sorted from blood. Specified subset: CD45RA-negative fraction. These receptor sequences come from a woman in her 30s in good health.

This CDR3 is CASSVYSGGRAYGYTF. The CDR3 nucleotides read TGTGCCAGCAGTGTATACTCAGGGGGCCGTGCCTATGGCTACACCTTC. The chain employs TRBV28 and TRBJ1-2; 8 positions match TRBD1. This CDR3 spans 16 amino acids. The V gene's germline CDR1 is MDHEN and CDR2 SYDVKM. The junction had 12 bases not matched to a gene; V was cut back by 5 bases and J by 4 bases.

The chain uses TRBV6-1 and TRBJ1-2, with TRBD1 as a possible D gene (5 bases). The CDR3 has 16 amino acids. The germline V gene encodes CDR1 MNHNS and CDR2 SASEGT. Trimming took off 0 bases at V and 1 base at J, with 12 bases between the two ends. CDR3 sequence: CASSEALGRINYGYTF. CDR3 coding DNA: TGTGCCAGCAGTGAAGCGCTGGGACGGATTAACTATGGCTACACCTTC.

The chain employs TRBV11-2 and TRBJ2-3; D could derive from TRBD1 or TRBD2 (6 bases each). V lost 1 base and J 6 bases, leaving 17 bases between the germline ends. The CDR3 consists of 16 residues. Germline V gene sequence: CDR1 SGHAT, CDR2 FQNNGV. The DNA of the CDR3 is TGTGCCAGCAGCTTAGGTCCGGGGGCTCTTGGTGATACGCAGTATTTT. It specifies CASSLGPGALGDTQYF. Full variable domain (missing parts from reference TRBV11-2 and TRBJ2-3): EAGVAQSPRYKIIEKRQSVAFWCNPISGHATLYWYQQILGQGPKLLIQFQNNGVVDDSQLPKDRFSAERLKGVDSTLKIQPAKLEDSAVYLCASSLGPGALGDTQYFGPGTRLTVL.

CDR3 loop: CASSPSSDRADTQYF. CDR3 bases: TGTGCCAGCAGCCCCTCCTCTGACAGGGCAGATACGCAGTATTTT. V gene TRBV7-3 combines with J gene TRBJ2-3, with 7 positions matching TRBD1. This CDR3 is 15 amino acids long. Germline CDR1 reads SGHTA; CDR2 reads FQGTGA. The trim removed 5 bases at V and 4 bases at J, leaving 9 bases unmatched.

This clone has only a few counts. CDR3 DNA sequence: TGTGCCAGCAGCGGGTGGGGCGGCTACACCGGGGAGCTGTTTTTT. The encoded protein is CASSGWGGYTGELFF. V is TRBV9 and J is TRBJ2-2, with D possibly TRBD1 on 5 matching bases. The V and J ends lost 3 bases and 3 bases respectively, with 12 bases between them. Germline CDR1 is SGDLS and CDR2 is YYNGEE. This CDR3 has 15 amino acids.

This clone turned up a few times. The CDR3 reads CASSLGVQSSNTGELFF. The CDR3 DNA reads as TGTGCCAGCAGCTTAGGGGTACAATCGTCCAACACCGGGGAGCTGTTTTTT. The rearrangement uses TRBV7-7 and TRBJ2-2; D is undetermined. Germline-derived CDR1 and CDR2 are SSHAT and FNYEAQ (reference sequence). This CDR3 comprises 17 residues. V shed 1 base and J shed 2 bases, with 14 bases lying between them.

As for this clone: Distinct nucleotide sequences in the sample also encode this CDR3. V usage is TRBV18 and J usage is TRBJ2-1, with a weak D call TRBD1 (6 bases). CDR1 and CDR2 (germline): KGHSH, LQKENI. The CDR3 is 14 amino acids. V lost 3 bases and J lost 5, with 11 bases in between. The chain's CDR3 is CASSPQGRNNEQFF. The DNA of the CDR3 is TGTGCCAGCTCACCCCAGGGGAGAAACAATGAGCAGTTCTTC.

With respect to this clone: This may be a read error, as it is one base from a much larger clone. The rearrangement joins TRBV28 to TRBJ2-7; D gene uncertain. The germline V gene encodes CDR1 MDHEN and CDR2 SYDVKM. The CDR3 consists of 11 residues. Between the trimmed V and J ends, which lost 4 bases and 3 bases, there was a span of 4 bases. The CDR3 spells CASSSDYEQYF. CDR3 bases: TGTGCCAGCAGTTCAGACTACGAGCAGTACTTC.

The chain links TRBV5-1 to TRBJ1-4; D call uncertain. The CDR3 extends over 14 amino acids. CDR1 SGHRS and CDR2 YFSETQ come from the germline V gene. V lost 3 bases and J lost 5, with 11 bases in between. CDR3 region: CASSSWTGNEKLFF. The CDR3 DNA reads as TGCGCCAGCAGCTCCTGGACGGGGAATGAAAAACTGTTTTTT. Full variable domain (outside the CDR3, taken from reference TRBV5-1 and TRBJ1-4): KAGVTQTPRYLIKTRGQQVTLSCSPISGHRSVSWYQQTPGQGLQFLFEYFSETQRNKGNFPGRFSGRQFSNSRSEMNVSTLELGDSALYLCASSSWTGNEKLFFGSGTQLSVL.

This clone has more than one count but fewer than ten. The CDR3 loop reads CASKGQGDYGYTF. In DNA form, the CDR3 reads TGTGCCAGCAAGGGACAGGGAGACTATGGCTACACCTTC. This chain joins TRBV2 and TRBJ1-2; 9 nucleotides agree with TRBD1. The CDR3 has 13 residues. Germline V gives CDR1 SNHLY, CDR2 FYNNEI. Germline trimming cut 7 bases from V and 3 bases from J; bases unmatched to any gene: 3.

This clone came up a few times. This chain uses TRBV10-1 with TRBJ2-2, with D uncertain. The V and J ends lost 6 bases and 12 bases respectively, with 8 bases between them. This CDR3 contains 10 residues. Germline values: CDR1 WNHNN, CDR2 SYGVQD (reference sequence). In nucleotides, the CDR3 is TGCGCCAGCAGCTATTATAAGCTGTTTTTT. It encodes CASSYYKLFF.

Here the CDR3 reads CASSFTWAGDGYTF. In nucleotides, the CDR3 is TGTGCCAGCAGTTTTACATGGGCAGGAGATGGCTACACCTTC. This chain connects TRBV27 to TRBJ1-2; D remains unclear. The ends were cut back, 3 bases at V and 6 bases at J, with 14 bases in the middle. From germline, CDR1 is MNHEY and CDR2 SMNVEV (reference sequence). This CDR3 comprises 14 residues.

This clone was seen more than once but under ten times. The chain has TRBV11-3 and TRBJ2-2; D gene ambiguous. The V gene's germline CDR1 is SGHNT and CDR2 YENEEA. V was clipped by 2 bases and J by 0 bases, with 10 bases between them. The CDR3 is 16 residues long. The CDR3 loop is CASSLMVGANTGELFF. The CDR3 bases are TGTGCCAGCAGCTTAATGGTTGGCGCGAACACCGGGGAGCTGTTTTTT.

J is TRBJ1-5 and V is TRBV30, with D uncertain. Germline CDR1 GTSNPN, CDR2 SVGIG (reference sequence). This CDR3 has 13 residues. Trimming pared 2 bases from V and 3 bases from J, leaving 8 bases between. The CDR3: CAWSLQSNQPQHF. DNA of the CDR3: TGTGCCTGGAGTTTACAGTCCAATCAGCCCCAGCATTTT.

The rearrangement joins TRBV19 to TRBJ1-2; TRBD1 matches at 7 bases. The CDR3 sequence is 15 residues long. J was trimmed by 3 bases and V by 4 bases; bases with no gene match: 8. CDR1 is LNHDA, CDR2 SQIVND, per germline (reference sequence). The CDR3 here is CASSTQGFGDYGYTF. CDR3 in DNA: TGTGCCAGTAGTACACAGGGGTTCGGCGACTATGGCTACACCTTC.

The V gene is TRBV5-4, the J gene TRBJ2-6, with D maybe TRBD1 (5 bases). The germline V gene encodes CDR1 SGHNT and CDR2 YYREEE (reference sequence). The CDR3 totals 15 residues. The V gene lost 4 bases and the J gene lost 2 bases, with 10 bases spanning the gap. CDR3 in amino acids: CASSPGLPGANVLTF. The CDR3, as DNA: TGTGCCAGCAGCCCAGGGCTACCTGGGGCCAACGTCCTGACTTTC.

This chain links TRBV11-2 with TRBJ2-3; 11 bases line up with TRBD2. V lost 1 base to trimming and J lost 6 bases; unmatched junction nucleotides: 9. From germline, CDR1 is SGHAT and CDR2 FQNNGV. This CDR3 is 17 amino acids long. The CDR3 spells CASSLALAGDSWDTQYF. As DNA, the CDR3 is TGTGCCAGCAGCTTAGCACTAGCGGGAGATTCGTGGGATACGCAGTATTTT.

This chain joins TRBV15 and TRBJ1-1; D uncertain. The CDR3 totals 15 residues. In germline, CDR1 is LNHNV, CDR2 YYDKDF (reference sequence). V dropped 0 bases and J dropped 0 bases, with 8 bases sitting between them. The CDR3 is CATSRDPDLNTEAFF. The CDR3 DNA sequence: TGTGCCACCAGCAGAGATCCCGACCTGAACACTGAAGCTTTCTTT.

The chain is built from TRBV6-1 and TRBJ2-5, with TRBD1 identical over 7 bases. The J segment lost 5 bases and the V segment lost 7 bases, leaving 7 bases of the junction unmatched. Germline V gene lookup returns CDR1 MNHNS and CDR2 SASEGT. The CDR3 length is 13 residues. The CDR3 DNA follows: TGTGCCAGCACCCAGACAGGGTGGGAGACCCAGTACTTC. Translating gives CASTQTGWETQYF.

The V and J genes are TRBV2 and TRBJ2-3; D is possibly TRBD2 (6 bases). The CDR3 is made up of 14 amino acids. Trimming shortened V by 7 bases and J by 1 base, and 12 bases separated the two germline ends. Germline V gene lookup returns CDR1 SNHLY and CDR2 FYNNEI. CDR3 nucleotide sequence: TGTGCCAGCATCGTGGGACTCCGCACAGATACGCAGTATTTT. This sequence encodes CASIVGLRTDTQYF.

This chain links TRBV18 with TRBJ1-1; D might be TRBD1 (6 bases). Trimming removed 9 bases from V and 3 bases from J, with 17 bases in between. Germline CDR1 reads KGHSH; CDR2 reads LQKENI. The CDR3 runs 14 residues. CDR3 residues: CASTPREGDTEAFF. The CDR3 DNA reads TGTGCCAGTACCCCCCGGGAGGGGGACACTGAAGCTTTCTTT.

The sample holds a few counts of this clone. This chain uses TRBV19 with TRBJ2-5; TRBD1 matches at 7 bases. V dropped 6 bases and J dropped 2; count of bases not matched to a gene: 9. CDR3 length equals 15 residues. CDR1 is LNHDA and CDR2 is SQIVND in the germline V gene (reference sequence). CDR3 protein: CASSQGGTAQETQYF. CDR3 DNA sequence: TGTGCCAGTAGCCAAGGTGGGACAGCGCAAGAGACCCAGTACTTC.

This clone was counted a few times. The chain employs TRBV2 and TRBJ2-7; D gene uncertain. Per germline, CDR1 SNHLY and CDR2 FYNNEI. V lost 3 bases, J lost 4 bases, and 7 bases lay in between. The CDR3 is 12 amino acids. The CDR3 DNA sequence: TGTGCCAGCAGTGAGTTTCCGTACGAGCAGTACTTC. Protein product: CASSEFPYEQYF. The full variable domain, in which reference TRBV2 and TRBJ2-7 provide the parts outside the CDR3, is EPEVTQTPSHQVTQMGQEVILRCVPISNHLYFYWYRQILGQKVEFLVSFYNNEISEKSEIFDDQFSVERPDGSNFTLKIRSTKLEDSAMYFCASSEFPYEQYFGPGTRLTVT.

The chain uses TRBV15 and TRBJ2-3, with unresolved D. The germline V gene encodes CDR1 LNHNV and CDR2 YYDKDF (reference sequence). V was cut by 3 bases and J by 1 base, with 14 bases left in between. The CDR3 runs to 16 residues. CDR3 residues: CATSRFSVSGTDTQYF. The CDR3 DNA is TGTGCCACCAGCAGGTTTTCGGTAAGCGGCACAGATACGCAGTATTTT.

The chain is built from TRBV27 and TRBJ2-5; the match to TRBD2 covers 14 bases. The J call could be wrong; TRBJ2-7 is a better fit for the DNA end. Germline CDR1 MNHEY, CDR2 SMNVEV (reference sequence). The CDR3 contains 16 residues. CDR3 protein: CASRLEGLAGANEQYF. DNA for the CDR3: TGTGCCAGCAGGCTTGAGGGACTAGCGGGAGCCAACGAGCAGTACTTC.

The chain carries TRBV27 and TRBJ1-1; D is uncertain. Germline V gives CDR1 MNHEY, CDR2 SMNVEV (reference sequence). Trimming pared 5 bases from V and 1 base from J, leaving 14 bases between. The CDR3 is 15 amino acids. In nucleotides, the CDR3 is TGTGCCAGCAGTCCTGAAGCCTTCCAGAACACTGAAGCTTTCTTT. As protein: CASSPEAFQNTEAFF.